The clone carrying this TCR beta chain is categorized as medium-sized. These data come from a study of immune reconstitution after stem cell transplant in scleroderma. TCRdb passed the RT-PCR reads through MiXCR, listing each CDR3 protein once. The sample includes some 750 distinct CDR3 sequences, 8.5% of them seen just once. Germline CDR1 DFQATT, CDR2 SNEGSKA (reference sequence). J gave up 3 bases and V 5 bases, and 7 bases lay outside the gene matches. This CDR3 comprises 14 residues. The specimen was obtained before or after autologous hematopoietic stem cell transplantation (not recorded which). The receptor's source is a male donor with systemic sclerosis. The chain joins TRBV20-1 to TRBJ2-1, with TRBD2 identical over 7 bases. The CDR3 sequence is CSARAGTIYNEQFF. CDR3 bases: TGCAGTGCTCGAGCGGGGACGATCTACAATGAGCAGTTCTTC.